This TCR beta chain was found in a study of T cell repertoires in cytomegalovirus infection. The CDR3 is 15 amino acids. Trimming stripped 4 bases from V and 4 bases from J, with 13 bases between. Germline CDR1 and CDR2: KGHSH and LQKENI. TCRdb ran MiXCR on the reads and lists one entry per CDR3 protein. Among 300,000 or so distinct CDR3 sequences listed, about 9.1% were seen once. The chain carries TRBV18 and TRBJ1-4; possibly TRBD1 for D (6 bases). Sequencing was carried out using PBMCs. The sequence came from a human donor in good health (CMV status not recorded). Some clones in this sample may be carry-over from other donors' samples. CDR3 bases: TGTGCCAGCTCACGTTCGGACAGCCTTAATGAAAAACTGTTTTTT. This gives the protein CASSRSDSLNEKLFF.